The TCR beta chain under discussion was sequenced for a study of radiation and T cells in renal cell carcinoma. As to this clone: Its antigen is currently unknown.

Time point defined: blood 2 weeks post-SBRT. Specified treatment: 15 Gy SBRT to primary tumor, nephrectomy 4 weeks later. After SBRT, blood was collected at 2 and 4 weeks, plus baseline. The patient's renal cell carcinoma had clear cell pathology. The length of the CDR3 is 14 residues. The germline CDR1 and CDR2 sequences are SEHNR and FQNEAQ (reference sequence). V was shortened by 5 bases and J by 4 bases, with 14 bases between the two germline ends. Assay: immunoSEQ multiplex PCR; the TCRdb copy retains only in-frame clones and omits some. The table includes tens of thousands of clones, more than 80% detected once. Study conclusions and caveats: In blood, top tumor clones expanded by 2 weeks, shrinking by 4. Baseline intratumoral clonotype presence is unknown without pretreatment biopsies.

The sample consisted of blood, taken from a patient whose treatment included radiotherapy and nephrectomy. This TCR was sampled from a woman between 65 and 79 years old with renal cell carcinoma. The rearrangement joins TRBV7-9 to TRBJ1-2; D is uncertain. The CDR3: CASSRGEGSYGYTF. The CDR3, as DNA: TGTGCCAGCAGCCGAGGTGAGGGTAGCTATGGCTACACCTTC.